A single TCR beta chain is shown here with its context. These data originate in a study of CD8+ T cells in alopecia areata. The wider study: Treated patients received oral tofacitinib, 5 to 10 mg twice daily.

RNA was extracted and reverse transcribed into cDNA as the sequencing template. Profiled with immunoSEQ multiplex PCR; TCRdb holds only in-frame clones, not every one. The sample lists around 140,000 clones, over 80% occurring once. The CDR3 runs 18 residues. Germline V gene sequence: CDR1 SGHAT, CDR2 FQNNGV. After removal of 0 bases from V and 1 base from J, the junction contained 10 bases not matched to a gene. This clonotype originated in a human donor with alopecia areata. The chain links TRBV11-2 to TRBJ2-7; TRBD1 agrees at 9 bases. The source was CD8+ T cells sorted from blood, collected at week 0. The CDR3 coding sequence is TGTGCCAGCAGCTTAGAACTCTTCGGGACAGGGAGTTCCTACGAGCAGTACTTC. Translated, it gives CASSLELFGTGSSYEQYF.